The 24 T cell receptor beta chains below all came from one sample that was sequenced in a study of T-cell reconstitution after alpha-beta-depleted transplantation in children. Preparation of the TCRbeta library used unique molecular identifiers. TCRdb recomputed calls from the PCR reads with MiXCR, one row per CDR3 protein. The table records hundreds of thousands of distinct CDR3 sequences, roughly a tenth of them present only once. The source was PBMCs, collected before TCRalphabeta/CD19-depleted stem cell transplant. The receptors were sampled from a child aged 2 to 10 with inherited bone marrow failure, due to receive a stem cell transplant.

This clonotype was seen at least ten times. The chain combines TRBV4-3 with TRBJ2-5; 10 bases are shared with TRBD1. V was pared by 3 bases and J by 3 bases, with 7 bases of the junction left unmatched. The CDR3 is made up of 16 amino acids. Germline CDR1 is LGHNA and CDR2 is YSLEER. The CDR3 loop is CASSQRQGAPEETQYF. The CDR3 DNA sequence: TGCGCCAGCAGCCAGAGACAGGGGGCTCCGGAAGAGACCCAGTACTTC.

The V gene is TRBV27, the J gene TRBJ2-1, with D possibly TRBD1 on 5 matching bases. V was pared by 4 bases and J by 0 bases, with 10 bases between. The CDR3 covers 15 residues. The V gene's germline CDR1 is MNHEY and CDR2 SMNVEV (reference sequence). CDR3 protein: CASSWGPSSYNEQFF. The CDR3 coding sequence is TGTGCCAGCAGTTGGGGCCCGAGCTCCTACAATGAGCAGTTCTTC.

This clonotype was seen ten or more times. The chain is built from TRBV10-3 and TRBJ2-5, with D tentatively TRBD1 (7 bases). Trimming pared 11 bases from V and 2 bases from J, leaving 18 bases between. Germline V gene sequence: CDR1 ENHRY, CDR2 SYGVKD. This CDR3 spans 14 amino acids. In DNA form, the CDR3 reads TGTGCCGTCCGGCAGGGGGGCGGTCAAGAGACCCAGTACTTC. Residues: CAVRQGGGQETQYF.

V usage is TRBV12-3 or TRBV12-4 and J usage is TRBJ1-2; TRBD1 might be the D (6 bases). The CDR3 spans 17 residues. With 4 bases removed from V and 0 bases from J, the gap between germline ends came to 18 bases. DNA for the CDR3: TGTGCCAGCAGTTCACAACGGACAGTCTCGACTAACTATGGCTACACCTTC. This sequence encodes CASSSQRTVSTNYGYTF.

This clonotype has ten or more counts. This rearrangement joins TRBV20-1 to TRBJ1-4; 8 bases map to TRBD1. Germline CDR1 DFQATT, CDR2 SNEGSKA (reference sequence). This CDR3 has 14 amino acids. V was pared by 4 bases and J by 7 bases, with 8 bases of the junction left unmatched. CDR3 protein: CSANRGQGGEKLFF. The CDR3 nucleotides read TGCAGTGCTAATAGAGGACAGGGAGGTGAAAAACTGTTTTTT.

This clonotype was counted ten times or more. This chain joins TRBV20-1 and TRBJ2-5; D is uncertain. This CDR3 has 11 amino acids. CDR1 and CDR2 (germline): DFQATT, SNEGSKA (reference sequence). Trimming shortened V by 4 bases and J by 1 base, and 4 bases separated the two germline ends. CDR3 nucleotide sequence: TGCAGTGCTACCCTCCAAGAGACCCAGTACTTC. The encoded protein is CSATLQETQYF.

The rearrangement links TRBV7-2 to TRBJ2-1, with TRBD1 matching over 12 bases. Germline values: CDR1 SGHTA, CDR2 FQGNSA. The CDR3 is made up of 16 amino acids. The J segment lost 6 bases and the V segment lost 3 bases, leaving 6 bases of the junction unmatched. CDR3 region: CASSFIGTGGINEQFF. DNA of the CDR3: TGTGCCAGCAGCTTCATCGGGACAGGGGGCATCAATGAGCAGTTCTTC. Together with reference TRBV7-2 and TRBJ2-1, the CDR3 gives the full variable domain: GAGVSQSPSNKVTEKGKDVELRCDPISGHTALYWYRQSLGQGLEFLIYFQGNSAPDKSGLPSDRFSAERTGGSVSTLTIQRTQQEDSAVYLCASSFIGTGGINEQFFGPGTRLTVL.

This clonotype has a count of ten or more. The chain recombines TRBV5-6 with TRBJ1-5; possible D gene TRBD1, 6 bases. The CDR3 totals 13 residues. Between the trimmed V and J ends, which lost 4 bases and 7 bases, there was a span of 12 bases. CDR1 and CDR2 (germline): SGHDT, YYEEEE. CDR3 bases: TGTGCCAGCAGCAGACTTAGGGGGCAGCCCCAGCATTTT. It is translated as CASSRLRGQPQHF.

The rearrangement uses TRBV5-1 and TRBJ2-7; possibly TRBD1 for D (6 bases). Looked up from germline, CDR1 is SGHRS and CDR2 is YFSETQ. Trimming took off 4 bases at V and 2 bases at J, with 10 bases between the two ends. This CDR3 region has 13 residues. CDR3 DNA: TGCGCCAGCAGCCCGGACAGTGCCTACGAGCAGTACTTC. Protein sequence: CASSPDSAYEQYF.

This clonotype was counted many times. This chain connects TRBV28 to TRBJ1-6; 10 bases align to TRBD1. Trimming removed 6 bases from V and 8 bases from J; junction bases left unmatched: 4. CDR1 is MDHEN and CDR2 is SYDVKM in the germline V gene. This CDR3 spans 14 amino acids. This CDR3 reads CASSPGTGDSPLHF. In nucleotides, the CDR3 is TGTGCCAGCAGCCCCGGGACAGGGGATTCACCCCTCCACTTT.

This clonotype was seen at least ten times. The chain couples TRBV20-1 to TRBJ2-5; possibly TRBD2 for D (6 bases). The V end lost 3 bases, the J end lost 5 bases, and 25 bases lay between the germline ends. Germline CDR1 reads DFQATT; CDR2 reads SNEGSKA (reference sequence). CDR3 size: 17 residues. For the CDR3, the DNA is TGCAGTGCTAGTGGCCGGTTTGCGGGGCCCGTTCGCGAGACCCAGTACTTC. This gives the protein CSASGRFAGPVRETQYF.

The gene calls are TRBV10-2 and TRBJ2-7, with 8 positions matching TRBD2. CDR1 is WSHSY, CDR2 SAAADI, per germline. This CDR3 is 15 amino acids long. Trimming cost V 8 bases and J 1 base; bases outside gene matches: 10. CDR3 sequence (DNA): TGCGCCAGCGCGAGGGCGGGAGGCTCGTCCTACGAGCAGTACTTC. Protein: CASARAGGSSYEQYF.

A few counts support this clonotype. The gene calls are TRBV7-8 and TRBJ1-5; TRBD1 matches 11 bases. Germline assignment: CDR1 SGHVS and CDR2 FQNEAQ. V was clipped by 5 bases and J by 4 bases; unmatched bases: 4. The CDR3 runs to 15 residues. The CDR3 loop is CASSVRDRGNQPQHF. DNA of the CDR3: TGTGCCAGCAGCGTCCGGGACAGGGGGAATCAGCCCCAGCATTTT.

The V gene is TRBV19, the J gene TRBJ1-1; 11 positions agree with TRBD1. The CDR3 spans 16 residues. Unmatched junction bases numbered 15, after V lost 5 bases and J lost 10 bases. Looked up from germline, CDR1 is LNHDA and CDR2 is SQIVND (reference sequence). The CDR3 DNA reads as TGTGCCAGTAGTCCCCAGGGGGGACAGGGGGATTTTGCAGCTTTCTTT. Protein: CASSPQGGQGDFAAFF. The whole variable domain, filled in from reference TRBV19 and TRBJ1-1, reads DGGITQSPKYLFRKEGQNVTLSCEQNLNHDAMYWYRQDPGQGLRLIYYSQIVNDFQKGDIAEGYSVSREKKESFPLTVTSAQKNPTAFYLCASSPQGGQGDFAAFFGQGTRLTVV.

This clonotype was detected ten times or more. This chain connects TRBV2 to TRBJ2-1; no firm D call. The CDR3 is 10 residues long. Germline-derived CDR1 and CDR2 are SNHLY and FYNNEI. V was clipped by 8 bases and J by 6 bases, with 5 bases between them. CDR3 loop: CASRSNEQFF. As DNA, the CDR3 is TGTGCCAGCCGGTCCAATGAGCAGTTCTTC.

The chain has TRBV7-6 and TRBJ1-2; D is unclear. The germline V and J ends were trimmed by 5 bases and 2 bases, with 15 bases remaining between them. The CDR3 is 15 amino acids. The germline V gene encodes CDR1 SGHVS and CDR2 FNYEAQ. CDR3 sequence reads: CASSPAVDGNYGYTF. As DNA, the CDR3 is TGTGCCAGCAGCCCTGCGGTGGACGGCAACTATGGCTACACCTTC.

This clonotype was counted ten times or more. The rearrangement joins TRBV11-2 to TRBJ2-3; a weak D match, TRBD2 (6 bases). This CDR3 contains 14 residues. Germline assignment: CDR1 SGHAT and CDR2 FQNNGV. Deletions cut 6 bases from V and 2 bases from J, with 12 bases between. CDR3 residues: CASRGRDSTDTQYF. The CDR3 bases are TGTGCCAGCAGAGGACGGGACTCCACAGATACGCAGTATTTT. Together with reference TRBV11-2 and TRBJ2-3, the CDR3 gives the full variable domain: EAGVAQSPRYKIIEKRQSVAFWCNPISGHATLYWYQQILGQGPKLLIQFQNNGVVDDSQLPKDRFSAERLKGVDSTLKIQPAKLEDSAVYLCASRGRDSTDTQYFGPGTRLTVL.

This clonotype was observed a few times. V and J are TRBV23-1 and TRBJ2-1; 11 bases fit TRBD2. Being an ORF, TRBV23-1 has a function that is uncertain. With 2 bases clipped from V and 2 bases from J, the junction kept 11 bases outside the gene matches. The CDR3 is 19 residues long. The CDR3 sequence is CASSQPGTSGPRAYNEQFF. CDR3 coding DNA: TGCGCCAGCAGTCAACCCGGGACTAGCGGACCAAGGGCCTACAATGAGCAGTTCTTC.

This clonotype was observed a few times. This chain uses TRBV30 with TRBJ1-1, with a weak D call TRBD1 (5 bases). V was clipped by 2 bases and J by 1 base, with 8 bases between them. The length of the CDR3 is 13 residues. CDR1 GTSNPN and CDR2 SVGIG come from the germline V gene (reference sequence). Written as DNA, the CDR3 is TGTGCCTGGAGTTGGACATCGAACACTGAAGCTTTCTTT. Its translation: CAWSWTSNTEAFF.

This clonotype was seen repeatedly, ten times or more. V gene TRBV6-1 combines with J gene TRBJ2-1; D is ambiguous. The germline CDR1 and CDR2 sequences are MNHNS and SASEGT. The CDR3 runs 11 residues. The V and J ends lost 5 bases and 10 bases respectively, with 9 bases between them. The CDR3 region is CASSPTGEQFF. For the CDR3, the DNA is TGTGCCAGCAGTCCTACTGGGGAGCAGTTCTTC.

The rearrangement links TRBV9 to TRBJ2-1, with TRBD2 identical over 9 bases. With 2 bases clipped from V and 3 bases from J, the junction kept 15 bases outside the gene matches. This CDR3 contains 19 residues. CDR1 and CDR2 from the germline V gene are SGDLS and YYNGEE. The CDR3 here is CASSVKGAAGGQLYNEQFF. CDR3 nucleotides: TGTGCCAGCAGCGTGAAGGGGGCAGCGGGAGGCCAACTCTACAATGAGCAGTTCTTC.

On this clonotype: A much larger clonotype is one base distant, so this may be a read error. V is TRBV5-1 and J is TRBJ2-1; weak D call: TRBD2 (6 bases). The CDR3 runs to 16 residues. CDR1 and CDR2 (germline): SGHRS, YFSETQ. In nucleotides, the CDR3 is TGCGCCAGCAGCTTGAGCGGGCAAAGCTCCTACAATGAGCCGTTCTTC. As protein: CASSLSGQSSYNEPFF.

CDR3 bases: TGTGCCAGCAGCTCCCTACTAGCGGGCCGCACAGATACGCAGTATTTT. Protein product: CASSSLLAGRTDTQYF. V is TRBV11-2 and J is TRBJ2-3, with TRBD2 matching over 9 bases. Germline trimming cut 4 bases from V and 1 base from J; bases unmatched to any gene: 6. The germline CDR1 and CDR2 sequences are SGHAT and FQNNGV. The CDR3 is 16 residues long.

This clonotype was detected ten times or more. The chain couples TRBV27 to TRBJ2-4, with unresolved D. The CDR3 is made up of 15 amino acids. Germline CDR1 and CDR2: MNHEY and SMNVEV (reference sequence). The V end was cut by 2 bases, the J end by 6 bases, with 14 bases between. CDR3 nucleotides: TGTGCCAGCAGTTTAAAAGGTGACGGGTTAAACATTCAGTACTTC. Its protein product is CASSLKGDGLNIQYF.